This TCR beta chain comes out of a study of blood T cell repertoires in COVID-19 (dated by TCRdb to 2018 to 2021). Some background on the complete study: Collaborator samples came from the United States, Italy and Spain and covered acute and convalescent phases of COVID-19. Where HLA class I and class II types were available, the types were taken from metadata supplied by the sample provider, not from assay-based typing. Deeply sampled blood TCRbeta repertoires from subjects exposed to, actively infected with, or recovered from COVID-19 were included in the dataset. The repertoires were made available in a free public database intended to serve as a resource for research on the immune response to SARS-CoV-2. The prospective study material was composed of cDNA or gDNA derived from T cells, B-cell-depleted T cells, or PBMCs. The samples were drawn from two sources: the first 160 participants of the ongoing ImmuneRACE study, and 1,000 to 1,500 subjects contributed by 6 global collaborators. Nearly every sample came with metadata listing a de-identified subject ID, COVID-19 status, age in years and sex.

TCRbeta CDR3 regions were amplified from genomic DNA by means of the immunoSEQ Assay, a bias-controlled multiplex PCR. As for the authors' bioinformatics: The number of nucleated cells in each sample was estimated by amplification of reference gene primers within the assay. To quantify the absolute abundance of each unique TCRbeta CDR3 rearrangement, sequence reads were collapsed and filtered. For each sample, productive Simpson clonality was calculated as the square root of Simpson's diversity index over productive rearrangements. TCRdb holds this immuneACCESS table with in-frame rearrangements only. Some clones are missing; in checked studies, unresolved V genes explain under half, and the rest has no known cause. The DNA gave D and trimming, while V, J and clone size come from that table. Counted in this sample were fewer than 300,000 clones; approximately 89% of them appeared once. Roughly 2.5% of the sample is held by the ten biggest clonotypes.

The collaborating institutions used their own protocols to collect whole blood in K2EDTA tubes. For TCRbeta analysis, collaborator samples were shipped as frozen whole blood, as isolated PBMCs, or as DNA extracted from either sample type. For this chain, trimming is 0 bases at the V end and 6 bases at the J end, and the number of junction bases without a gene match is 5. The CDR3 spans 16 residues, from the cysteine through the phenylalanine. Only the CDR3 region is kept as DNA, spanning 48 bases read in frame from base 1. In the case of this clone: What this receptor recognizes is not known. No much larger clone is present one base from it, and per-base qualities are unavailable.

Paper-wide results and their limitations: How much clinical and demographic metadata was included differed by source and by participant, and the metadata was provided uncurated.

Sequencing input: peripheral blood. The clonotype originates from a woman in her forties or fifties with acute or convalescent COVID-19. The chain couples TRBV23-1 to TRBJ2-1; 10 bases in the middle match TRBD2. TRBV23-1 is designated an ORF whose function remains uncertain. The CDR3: CASSQSRLAGANEQFF. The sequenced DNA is TGCGCCAGCAGTCAATCAAGGCTAGCGGGAGCCAATGAGCAGTTCTTC.